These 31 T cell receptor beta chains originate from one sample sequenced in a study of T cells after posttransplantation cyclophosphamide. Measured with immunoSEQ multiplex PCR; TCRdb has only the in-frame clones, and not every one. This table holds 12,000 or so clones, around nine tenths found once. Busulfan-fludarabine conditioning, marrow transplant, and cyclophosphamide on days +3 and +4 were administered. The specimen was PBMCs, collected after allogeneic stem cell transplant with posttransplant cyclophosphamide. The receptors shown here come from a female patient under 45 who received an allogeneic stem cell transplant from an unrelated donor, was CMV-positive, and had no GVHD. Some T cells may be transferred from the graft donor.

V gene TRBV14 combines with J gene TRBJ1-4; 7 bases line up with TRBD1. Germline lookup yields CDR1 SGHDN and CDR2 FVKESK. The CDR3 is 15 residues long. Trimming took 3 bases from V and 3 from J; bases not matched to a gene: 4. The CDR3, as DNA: TGTGCCAGCAGCCAGAGGACAGGTCCTAATGAAAAACTGTTTTTT. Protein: CASSQRTGPNEKLFF.

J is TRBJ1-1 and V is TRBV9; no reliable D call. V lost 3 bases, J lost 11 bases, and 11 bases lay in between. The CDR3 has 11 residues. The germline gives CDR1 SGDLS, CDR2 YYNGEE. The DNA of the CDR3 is TGTGCCAGCAGCGCGACACGAACGGCTTTCTTT. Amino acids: CASSATRTAFF. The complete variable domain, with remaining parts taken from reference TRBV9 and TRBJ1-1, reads DSGVTQTPKHLITATGQRVTLRCSPRSGDLSVYWYQQSLDQGLQFLIQYYNGEERAKGNILERFSAQQFPDLHSELNLSSLELGDSALYFCASSATRTAFFGQGTRLTVV.

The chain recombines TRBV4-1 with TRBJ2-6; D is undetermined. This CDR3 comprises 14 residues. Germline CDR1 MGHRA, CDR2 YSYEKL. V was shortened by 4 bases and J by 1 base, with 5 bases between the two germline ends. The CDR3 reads CASSLQSGANVLTF. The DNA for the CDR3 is TGCGCCAGCAGCCTACAGTCTGGGGCCAACGTCCTGACTTTC.

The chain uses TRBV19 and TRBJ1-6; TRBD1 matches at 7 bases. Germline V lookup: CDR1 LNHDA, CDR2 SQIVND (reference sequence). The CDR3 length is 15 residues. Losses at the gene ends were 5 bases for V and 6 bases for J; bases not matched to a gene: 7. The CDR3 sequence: CASSSWDSFNSPLHF. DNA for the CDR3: TGTGCCAGTAGTTCCTGGGACAGCTTTAATTCACCCCTCCACTTT. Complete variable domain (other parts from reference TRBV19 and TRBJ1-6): DGGITQSPKYLFRKEGQNVTLSCEQNLNHDAMYWYRQDPGQGLRLIYYSQIVNDFQKGDIAEGYSVSREKKESFPLTVTSAQKNPTAFYLCASSSWDSFNSPLHFGNGTRLTVT.

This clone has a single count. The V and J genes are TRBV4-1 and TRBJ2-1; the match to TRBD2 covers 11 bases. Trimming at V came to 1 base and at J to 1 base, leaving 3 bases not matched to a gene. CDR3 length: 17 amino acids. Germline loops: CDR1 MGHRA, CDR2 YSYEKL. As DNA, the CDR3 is TGCGCCAGCAGCCAAGTTCTAGCGGGAGGATCCTACAATGAGCAGTTCTTC. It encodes CASSQVLAGGSYNEQFF.

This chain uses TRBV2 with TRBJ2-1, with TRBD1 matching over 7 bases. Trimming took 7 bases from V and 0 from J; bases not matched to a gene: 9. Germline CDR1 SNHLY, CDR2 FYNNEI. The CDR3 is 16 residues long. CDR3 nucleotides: TGTGCCAGCAAAAACACCCGGACAGGCTCCTACAATGAGCAGTTCTTC. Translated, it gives CASKNTRTGSYNEQFF.

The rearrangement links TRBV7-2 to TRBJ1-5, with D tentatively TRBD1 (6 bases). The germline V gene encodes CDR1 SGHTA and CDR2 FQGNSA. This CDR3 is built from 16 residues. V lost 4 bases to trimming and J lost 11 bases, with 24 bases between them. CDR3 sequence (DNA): TGTGCCAGCAGCTCCCGCACAGGGTCCCTCGACATAGCCCAGCATTTT. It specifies CASSSRTGSLDIAQHF.

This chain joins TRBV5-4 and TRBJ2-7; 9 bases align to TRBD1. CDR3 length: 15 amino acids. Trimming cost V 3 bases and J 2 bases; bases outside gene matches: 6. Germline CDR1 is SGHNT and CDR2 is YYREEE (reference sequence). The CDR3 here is CASSSGTGPPYEQYF. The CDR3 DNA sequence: TGTGCCAGCAGCTCCGGGACAGGGCCACCCTACGAGCAGTACTTC.

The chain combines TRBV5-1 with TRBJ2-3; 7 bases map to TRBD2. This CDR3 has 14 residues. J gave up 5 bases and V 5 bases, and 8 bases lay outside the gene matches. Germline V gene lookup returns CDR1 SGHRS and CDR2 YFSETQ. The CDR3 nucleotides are TGCGCCAGCAGTCGTGCGGGAGCAATAGATACGCAGTATTTT. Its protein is CASSRAGAIDTQYF. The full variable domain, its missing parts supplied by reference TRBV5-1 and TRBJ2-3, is KAGVTQTPRYLIKTRGQQVTLSCSPISGHRSVSWYQQTPGQGLQFLFEYFSETQRNKGNFPGRFSGRQFSNSRSEMNVSTLELGDSALYLCASSRAGAIDTQYFGPGTRLTVL.

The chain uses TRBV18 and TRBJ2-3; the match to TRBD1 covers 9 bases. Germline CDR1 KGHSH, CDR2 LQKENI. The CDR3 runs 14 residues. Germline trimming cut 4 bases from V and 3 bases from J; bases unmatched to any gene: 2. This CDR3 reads CASSRDRGTDTQYF. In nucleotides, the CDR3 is TGTGCCAGCTCACGAGACAGGGGGACAGATACGCAGTATTTT. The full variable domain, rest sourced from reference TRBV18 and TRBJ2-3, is NAGVMQNPRHLVRRRGQEARLRCSPMKGHSHVYWYRQLPEEGLKFMVYLQKENIIDESGMPKERFSAEFPKEGPSILRIQQVVRGDSAAYFCASSRDRGTDTQYFGPGTRLTVL.

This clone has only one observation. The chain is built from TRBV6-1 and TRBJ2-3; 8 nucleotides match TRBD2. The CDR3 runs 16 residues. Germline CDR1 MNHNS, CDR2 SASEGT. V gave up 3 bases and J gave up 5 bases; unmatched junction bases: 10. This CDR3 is CASSELWGLGRDTQYF. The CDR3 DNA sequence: TGTGCCAGCAGTGAGTTGTGGGGACTAGGGAGAGATACGCAGTATTTT.

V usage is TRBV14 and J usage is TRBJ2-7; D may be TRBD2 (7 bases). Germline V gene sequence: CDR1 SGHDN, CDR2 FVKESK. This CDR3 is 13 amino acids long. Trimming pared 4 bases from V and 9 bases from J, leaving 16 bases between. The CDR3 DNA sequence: TGTGCCAGCAGCCTAGGGGGGGGACGGCCGCAGTACTTC. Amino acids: CASSLGGGRPQYF. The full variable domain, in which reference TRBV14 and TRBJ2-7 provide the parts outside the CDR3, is EAGVTQFPSHSVIEKGQTVTLRCDPISGHDNLYWYRRVMGKEIKFLLHFVKESKQDESGMPNNRFLAERTGGTYSTLKVQPAELEDSGVYFCASSLGGGRPQYFGPGTRLTVT.

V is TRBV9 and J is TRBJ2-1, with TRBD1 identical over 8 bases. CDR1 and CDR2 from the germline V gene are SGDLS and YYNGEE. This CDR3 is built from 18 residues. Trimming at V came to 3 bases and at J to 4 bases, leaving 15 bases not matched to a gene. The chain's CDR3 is CASSALTPGQVVYNEQFF. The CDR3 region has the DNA TGTGCCAGCAGCGCCCTAACTCCGGGACAGGTCGTATACAATGAGCAGTTCTTC.

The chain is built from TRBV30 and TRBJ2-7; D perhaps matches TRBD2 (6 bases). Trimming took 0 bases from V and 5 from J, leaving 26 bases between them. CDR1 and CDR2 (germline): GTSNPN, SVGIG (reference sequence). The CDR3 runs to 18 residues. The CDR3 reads CAWSVRWRGLNPSHEQYF. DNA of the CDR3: TGTGCCTGGAGTGTACGGTGGAGGGGCCTGAATCCCTCTCACGAGCAGTACTTC.

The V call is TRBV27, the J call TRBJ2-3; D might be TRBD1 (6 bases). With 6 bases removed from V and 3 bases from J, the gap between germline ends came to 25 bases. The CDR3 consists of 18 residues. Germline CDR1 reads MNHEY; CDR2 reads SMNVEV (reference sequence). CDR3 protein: CASSTLTVTGTHTDTQYF. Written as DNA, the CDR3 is TGTGCCAGCAGCACCTTAACCGTAACAGGGACACATACAGATACGCAGTATTTT.

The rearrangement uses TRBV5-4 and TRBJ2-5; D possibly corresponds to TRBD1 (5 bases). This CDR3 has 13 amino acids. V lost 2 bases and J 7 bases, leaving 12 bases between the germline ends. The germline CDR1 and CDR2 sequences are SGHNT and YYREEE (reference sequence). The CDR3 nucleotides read TGTGCCAGCAGCTTAGTCCAGGGCGGGACCCAGTACTTC. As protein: CASSLVQGGTQYF.

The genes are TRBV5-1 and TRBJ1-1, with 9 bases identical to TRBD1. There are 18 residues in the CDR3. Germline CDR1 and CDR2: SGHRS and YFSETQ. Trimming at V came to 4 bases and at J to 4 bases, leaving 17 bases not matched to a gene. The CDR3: CASSPGPRDRALRTEAFF. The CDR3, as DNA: TGCGCCAGCAGCCCAGGACCCCGGGACAGGGCTCTTCGCACTGAAGCTTTCTTT.

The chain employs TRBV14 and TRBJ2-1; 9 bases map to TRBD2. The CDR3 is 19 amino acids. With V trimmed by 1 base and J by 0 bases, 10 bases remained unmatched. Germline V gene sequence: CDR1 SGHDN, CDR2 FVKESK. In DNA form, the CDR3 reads TGTGCCAGCAGCCAAGGACTAGCGGAGAATATTCGCTCCTACAATGAGCAGTTCTTC. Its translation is CASSQGLAENIRSYNEQFF.

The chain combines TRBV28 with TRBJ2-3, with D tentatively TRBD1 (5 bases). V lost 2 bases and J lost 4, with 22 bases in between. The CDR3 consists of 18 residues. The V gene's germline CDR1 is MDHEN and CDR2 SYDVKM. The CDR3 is CASSLNRWGRSPADTQYF. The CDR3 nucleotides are TGTGCCAGCAGTTTAAATAGGTGGGGCCGAAGCCCCGCAGATACGCAGTATTTT.

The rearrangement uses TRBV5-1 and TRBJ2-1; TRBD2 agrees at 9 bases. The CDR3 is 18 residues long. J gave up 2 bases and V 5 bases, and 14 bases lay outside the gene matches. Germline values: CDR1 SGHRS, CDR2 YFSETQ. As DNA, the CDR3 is TGCGCCAGCAGGGGACAGTTTTCTAGCGGGGCCACCTACAATGAGCAGTTCTTC. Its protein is CASRGQFSSGATYNEQFF.

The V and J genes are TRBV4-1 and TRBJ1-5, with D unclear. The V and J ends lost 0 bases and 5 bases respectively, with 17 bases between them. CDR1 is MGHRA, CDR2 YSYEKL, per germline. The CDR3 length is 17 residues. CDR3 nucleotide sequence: TGCGCCAGCAGCCAAGATCCGCGCTCCGGGTCCCATCAGCCCCAGCATTTT. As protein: CASSQDPRSGSHQPQHF.

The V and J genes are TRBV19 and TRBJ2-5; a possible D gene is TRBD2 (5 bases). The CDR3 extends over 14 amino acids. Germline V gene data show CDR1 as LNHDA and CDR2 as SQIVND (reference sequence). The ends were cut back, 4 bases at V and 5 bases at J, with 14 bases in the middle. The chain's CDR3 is CASSSTGSGETQYF. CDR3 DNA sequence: TGTGCCAGTAGTAGTACGGGATCGGGGGAGACCCAGTACTTC.

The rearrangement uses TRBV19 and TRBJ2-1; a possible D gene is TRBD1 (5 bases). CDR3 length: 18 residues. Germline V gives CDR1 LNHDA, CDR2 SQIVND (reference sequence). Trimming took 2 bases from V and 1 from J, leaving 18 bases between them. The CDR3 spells CASSIRGPWENSYNEQFF. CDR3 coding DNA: TGTGCCAGTAGTATAAGGGGCCCGTGGGAAAATTCCTACAATGAGCAGTTCTTC.

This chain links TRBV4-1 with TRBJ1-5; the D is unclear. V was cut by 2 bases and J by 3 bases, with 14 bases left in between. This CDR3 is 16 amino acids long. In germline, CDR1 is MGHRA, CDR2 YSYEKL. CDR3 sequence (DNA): TGCGCCAGCAGCCAAAGGTGGGGAGGACTCAATCAGCCCCAGCATTTT. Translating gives CASSQRWGGLNQPQHF.

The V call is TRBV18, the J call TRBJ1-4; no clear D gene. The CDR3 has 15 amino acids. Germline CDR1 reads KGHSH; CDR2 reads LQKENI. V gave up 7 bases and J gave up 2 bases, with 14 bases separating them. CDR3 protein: CASFRSRGTNEKLFF. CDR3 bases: TGTGCCAGCTTCAGATCGCGGGGTACTAATGAAAAACTGTTTTTT.

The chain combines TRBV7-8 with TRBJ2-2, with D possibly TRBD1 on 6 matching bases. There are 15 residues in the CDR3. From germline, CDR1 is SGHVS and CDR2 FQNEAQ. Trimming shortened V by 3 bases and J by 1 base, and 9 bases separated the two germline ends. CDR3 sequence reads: CASSFLTGNTGELFF. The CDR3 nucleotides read TGTGCCAGCAGCTTTTTGACAGGGAACACCGGGGAGCTGTTTTTT.

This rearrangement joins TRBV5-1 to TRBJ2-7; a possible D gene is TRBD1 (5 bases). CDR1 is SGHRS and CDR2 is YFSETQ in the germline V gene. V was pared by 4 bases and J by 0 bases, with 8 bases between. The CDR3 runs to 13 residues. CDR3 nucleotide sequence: TGCGCCAGCAGCGGGGCAAGCTCCTACGAGCAGTACTTC. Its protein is CASSGASSYEQYF.

Here the CDR3 reads CAMTGQGGGYTF. The CDR3, as DNA: TGTGCCATGACTGGACAGGGCGGCGGCTACACCTTC. J is TRBJ1-2 and V is TRBV10-3; 8 bases line up with TRBD1. Germline V gives CDR1 ENHRY, CDR2 SYGVKD. With 9 bases clipped from V and 8 bases from J, the junction kept 8 bases outside the gene matches. The CDR3 consists of 12 residues.

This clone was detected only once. The CDR3 DNA follows: TGTGCCAGCAGCTCGGGACAGGGTTATCGTCAGCCCCAGCATTTT. Amino acid sequence: CASSSGQGYRQPQHF. This chain uses TRBV7-2 with TRBJ1-5; 9 bases agree with TRBD1. V shed 4 bases and J 6 bases; nucleotides not matched to a gene: 7. The CDR3 runs to 15 residues. Germline V gene lookup returns CDR1 SGHTA and CDR2 FQGNSA.

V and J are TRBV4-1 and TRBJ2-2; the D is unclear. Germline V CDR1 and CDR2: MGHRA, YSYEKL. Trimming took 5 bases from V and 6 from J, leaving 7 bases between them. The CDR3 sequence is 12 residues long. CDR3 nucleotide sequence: TGCGCCAGCAGCACGAGGTCCGGGGAGCTGTTTTTT. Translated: CASSTRSGELFF.

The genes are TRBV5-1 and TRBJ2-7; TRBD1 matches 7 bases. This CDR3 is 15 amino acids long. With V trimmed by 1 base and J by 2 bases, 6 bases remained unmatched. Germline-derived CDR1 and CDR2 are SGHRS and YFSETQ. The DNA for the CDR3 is TGCGCCAGCAGCTTGATGGGACAGAGGCCCTACGAGCAGTACTTC. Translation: CASSLMGQRPYEQYF.